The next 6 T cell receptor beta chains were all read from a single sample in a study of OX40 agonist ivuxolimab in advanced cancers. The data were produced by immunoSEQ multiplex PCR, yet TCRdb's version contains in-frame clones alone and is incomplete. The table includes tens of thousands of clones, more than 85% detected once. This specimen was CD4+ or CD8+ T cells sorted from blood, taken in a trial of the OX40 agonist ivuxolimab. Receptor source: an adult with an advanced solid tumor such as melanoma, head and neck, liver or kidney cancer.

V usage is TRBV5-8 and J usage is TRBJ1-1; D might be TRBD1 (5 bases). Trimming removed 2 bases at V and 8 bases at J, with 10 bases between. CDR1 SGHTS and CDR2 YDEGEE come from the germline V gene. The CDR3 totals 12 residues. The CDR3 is CASSFYRDEAFF. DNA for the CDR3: TGTGCCAGCAGCTTTTATAGGGACGAAGCTTTCTTT.

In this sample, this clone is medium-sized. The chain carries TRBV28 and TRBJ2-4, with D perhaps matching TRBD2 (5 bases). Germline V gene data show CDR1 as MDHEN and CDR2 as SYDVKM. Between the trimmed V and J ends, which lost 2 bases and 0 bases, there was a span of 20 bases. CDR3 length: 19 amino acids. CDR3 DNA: TGTGCCAGCAGTTTAATGGGTAGGGAGATCGTCTTAGCCAAAAACATTCAGTACTTC. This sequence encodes CASSLMGREIVLAKNIQYF.

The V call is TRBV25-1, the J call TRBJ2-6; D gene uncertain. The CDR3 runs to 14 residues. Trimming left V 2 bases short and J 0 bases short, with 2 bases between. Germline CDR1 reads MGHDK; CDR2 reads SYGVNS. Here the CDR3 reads CASSEISGANVLTF. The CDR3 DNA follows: TGTGCCAGCAGTGAAATCTCTGGGGCCAACGTCCTGACTTTC.

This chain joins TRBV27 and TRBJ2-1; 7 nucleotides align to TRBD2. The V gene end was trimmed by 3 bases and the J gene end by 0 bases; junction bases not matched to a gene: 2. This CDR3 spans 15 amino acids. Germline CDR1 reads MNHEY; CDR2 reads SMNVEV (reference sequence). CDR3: CASSFGGSSYNEQFF. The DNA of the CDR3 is TGTGCCAGCAGTTTCGGCGGGAGCTCCTACAATGAGCAGTTCTTC.

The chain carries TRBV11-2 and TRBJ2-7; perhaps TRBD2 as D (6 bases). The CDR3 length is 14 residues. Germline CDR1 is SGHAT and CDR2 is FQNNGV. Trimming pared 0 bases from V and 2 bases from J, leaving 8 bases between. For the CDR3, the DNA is TGTGCCAGCAGCTTAGAGGACTATACCTACGAGCAGTACTTC. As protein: CASSLEDYTYEQYF.

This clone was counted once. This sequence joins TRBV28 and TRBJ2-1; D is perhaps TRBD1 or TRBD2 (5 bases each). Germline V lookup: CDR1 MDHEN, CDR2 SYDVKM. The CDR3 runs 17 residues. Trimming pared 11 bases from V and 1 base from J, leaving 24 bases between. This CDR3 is CASPPGDRPGSYNEQFF. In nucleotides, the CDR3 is TGTGCCTCCCCCCCCGGGGACCGGCCTGGATCCTACAATGAGCAGTTCTTC.